This T cell receptor (beta chain) was identified in a study of beta chain features in type 1 diabetes. Study at large: Patients were similar to healthy donors in age and gender (as well as in cell yields).

CD45RO/CCR7/CD25/CD127/CD95/CD27 staining was used to isolate CD4+ naive, central memory, regulatory and stem cell-like memory cells by sorting. This clone was seen a few times. Its matching antigen is unknown. CDR3 length: 14 residues. Trimming left V 6 bases short and J 0 bases short, with 14 bases between. The germline V gene has CDR1 SQVTM and CDR2 ANQGSEA. The entirety of the isolated RNA underwent reverse transcription, so expressed TCRB transcripts were sequenced. This table comes from immunoSEQ multiplex PCR, and its TCRdb copy is limited to in-frame clones, with some not included. The repertoire holds roughly 700,000 clones, around 15% seen once, with around 0.022% in the top ten. Study-wide points: Researchers report that Type 1 diabetes patients had moderately but significantly shorter TCRB CDR3s across all four CD4+ subsets.

The rearrangement uses TRBV29-1 and TRBJ2-5, with D hard to call. The sequenced material came from naive CD4+ T cells from blood. The sequence came from a man younger than 35 with type 1 diabetes. CDR3 in DNA: TGCAGCGTCCACCGCGGTAGCCACCAAGAGACCCAGTACTTC. Translation gives CSVHRGSHQETQYF.